Each of the 18 T cell receptor beta chains below was sequenced from the same sample in a study of blood T cells in healthy people across ages. Primed by a sample-barcoded 5' primer and a J-beta primer mix, a second PCR proceeded for roughly 7 to 11 cycles. TCRdb reanalysed the 5' RACE reads using MiXCR and keeps one entry per CDR3 protein. The table includes approximately 1.5 million distinct CDR3 sequences, roughly 32% detected once. Specimen: blood. All receptors derive from a woman in her 30s in good health.

This clonotype was counted many times. J is TRBJ2-7 and V is TRBV5-1, with 7 bases that match TRBD1. The CDR3 loop spans 13 amino acids. V was pared by 6 bases and J by 8 bases, with 11 bases of the junction left unmatched. Germline V lookup: CDR1 SGHRS, CDR2 YFSETQ. DNA of the CDR3: TGCGCCAGCACAATGGAGACAGGGTTGAAGCAGTACTTC. This gives the protein CASTMETGLKQYF.

V usage is TRBV5-1 and J usage is TRBJ1-3; D ambiguous. The germline gives CDR1 SGHRS, CDR2 YFSETQ. Trimming removed 2 bases from V and 0 bases from J, with 21 bases in between. There are 19 residues in the CDR3. CDR3 nucleotides: TGCGCCAGCAGCTTTGACCGCAGGACCTCGTTACACTCTGGAAACACCATATATTTT. This translates into CASSFDRRTSLHSGNTIYF. The complete variable domain, with remaining parts taken from reference TRBV5-1 and TRBJ1-3, reads KAGVTQTPRYLIKTRGQQVTLSCSPISGHRSVSWYQQTPGQGLQFLFEYFSETQRNKGNFPGRFSGRQFSNSRSEMNVSTLELGDSALYLCASSFDRRTSLHSGNTIYFGEGSWLTVV.

In its sample, this clonotype was seen a few times. This chain uses TRBV27 with TRBJ2-1; D possibly uses TRBD1 or TRBD2 (5 bases each). Per germline, CDR1 MNHEY and CDR2 SMNVEV (reference sequence). This CDR3 region has 16 residues. Trimming took 5 bases from V and 0 from J, leaving 14 bases between them. CDR3 region: CASSTPGRTSYNEQFF. In DNA, the CDR3 is TGTGCCAGCAGTACCCCGGGACGCACCTCCTACAATGAGCAGTTCTTC.

The V and J genes are TRBV11-2 and TRBJ2-1, with 12 bases lining up with TRBD2. Germline V gives CDR1 SGHAT, CDR2 FQNNGV. The CDR3 contains 16 residues. V lost 5 bases and J lost 4; bases outside the gene matches: 6. Here the CDR3 DNA reads TGTGCCAGCAGCCCCTCTAGCGGGAGGGCATACAATGAGCAGTTCTTC. Translated, it gives CASSPSSGRAYNEQFF.

This clonotype was seen a handful of times. This sequence joins TRBV9 and TRBJ2-7; no clear D gene. Germline CDR1 and CDR2: SGDLS and YYNGEE. With 0 bases removed from V and 1 base from J, the gap between germline ends came to 11 bases. This CDR3 comprises 15 residues. The CDR3 nucleotides are TGTGCCAGCAGCGTAGACTTTTCCCTTTCCTACGAGCAGTACTTC. It codes for CASSVDFSLSYEQYF. Complete variable domain (other parts from reference TRBV9 and TRBJ2-7): DSGVTQTPKHLITATGQRVTLRCSPRSGDLSVYWYQQSLDQGLQFLIQYYNGEERAKGNILERFSAQQFPDLHSELNLSSLELGDSALYFCASSVDFSLSYEQYFGPGTRLTVT.

This clonotype was observed a few times. This chain uses TRBV5-1 with TRBJ2-5; no firm D call. Trimming pared 4 bases from V and 1 base from J, leaving 8 bases between. The CDR3 runs to 13 residues. Germline V gene lookup returns CDR1 SGHRS and CDR2 YFSETQ. CDR3 sequence reads: CASSGPPQETQYF. The CDR3 DNA follows: TGCGCCAGCAGCGGCCCCCCCCAAGAGACCCAGTACTTC.

On this clonotype itself: Relative to the germline gene, one junction end is altered; a read error may explain this. This chain uses TRBV20-1 with TRBJ1-1; no firm D call. CDR1 is DFQATT, CDR2 SNEGSKA, per germline (reference sequence). The CDR3 consists of 13 residues. In DNA, the CDR3 is TGTGGGAGTCGGAAGATTATGAACACTGAAGCTTTCTTT. This encodes CGSRKIMNTEAFF.

The V call is TRBV2, the J call TRBJ2-7, with TRBD2 matching over 9 bases. This CDR3 has 13 residues. Trimming at V came to 7 bases and at J to 2 bases, leaving 3 bases not matched to a gene. Germline CDR1 is SNHLY and CDR2 is FYNNEI. CDR3 sequence reads: CASNSGGPYEQYF. In DNA, the CDR3 is TGTGCCAGCAATAGCGGGGGACCCTACGAGCAGTACTTC. Full variable domain (missing parts from reference TRBV2 and TRBJ2-7): EPEVTQTPSHQVTQMGQEVILRCVPISNHLYFYWYRQILGQKVEFLVSFYNNEISEKSEIFDDQFSVERPDGSNFTLKIRSTKLEDSAMYFCASNSGGPYEQYFGPGTRLTVT.

This chain connects TRBV4-1 to TRBJ2-1, with TRBD2 matching over 8 bases. The CDR3 consists of 17 residues. With 1 base clipped from V and 3 bases from J, the junction kept 8 bases outside the gene matches. CDR1 and CDR2 (germline): MGHRA, YSYEKL. The CDR3 sequence is CASSQGGLAGLYNEQFF. The CDR3 coding sequence is TGCGCCAGCAGCCAAGGGGGCCTAGCGGGCCTCTACAATGAGCAGTTCTTC.

This clonotype has only a few counts. The rearrangement uses TRBV12-3 or TRBV12-4 and TRBJ2-2; D perhaps matches TRBD1 (5 bases). CDR3 length: 14 amino acids. Between the trimmed V and J ends, which lost 5 bases and 2 bases, there was a span of 9 bases. CDR3 in amino acids: CASSTGKNTGELFF. CDR3 nucleotides: TGTGCCAGCAGTACAGGCAAAAACACCGGGGAGCTGTTTTTT.

Ten or more counts support this clonotype. The chain employs TRBV10-3 and TRBJ2-1, with 8 bases that match TRBD1. The CDR3 runs to 15 residues. Germline-derived CDR1 and CDR2 are ENHRY and SYGVKD. Trimming removed 3 bases from V and 7 bases from J; junction bases left unmatched: 8. The CDR3: CAISDGQGGDNEQFF. The CDR3 DNA reads TGTGCCATCAGTGACGGACAGGGCGGTGATAATGAGCAGTTCTTC.

This clonotype was observed a few times. The chain uses TRBV5-6 and TRBJ2-3, with 14 nucleotides matching TRBD2. The CDR3 is 17 residues long. In germline, CDR1 is SGHDT, CDR2 YYEEEE. V trimming: 2 bases; J trimming: 3 bases; junction bases outside the gene matches: 5. In DNA, the CDR3 is TGTGCCAGCAGCTTCGGGACTAGCGGGAGTAGGACAGATACGCAGTATTTT. Amino acid sequence: CASSFGTSGSRTDTQYF.

The chain employs TRBV10-3 and TRBJ1-2; 7 bases are shared with TRBD1. Germline V lookup: CDR1 ENHRY, CDR2 SYGVKD. The CDR3 is 16 residues long. V was pared by 6 bases and J by 5 bases, with 15 bases of the junction left unmatched. CDR3 residues: CAISPGTAWAWYGYTF. The DNA of the CDR3 is TGTGCCATCAGCCCCGGGACAGCATGGGCTTGGTATGGCTACACCTTC.

The CDR3 loop is CAWSVSYRDRVEQYF. In DNA, the CDR3 is TGTGCCTGGAGTGTATCCTACCGGGACAGGGTCGAGCAGTACTTC. The chain is built from TRBV30 and TRBJ2-7; TRBD1 matches 9 bases. Germline V gene lookup returns CDR1 GTSNPN and CDR2 SVGIG (reference sequence). The CDR3 length is 15 residues. After removal of 0 bases from V and 6 bases from J, the junction contained 9 bases not matched to a gene.

In this sample, this clonotype turned up a few times. The chain joins TRBV19 to TRBJ2-1, with 8 bases identical to TRBD2. The V gene's germline CDR1 is LNHDA and CDR2 SQIVND (reference sequence). The J segment lost 4 bases and the V segment lost 4 bases, leaving 9 bases of the junction unmatched. The CDR3 has 16 residues. In DNA form, the CDR3 reads TGTGCCAGTAGTACCACCCCAGCGGGGGCTTACAATGAGCAGTTCTTC. Its translation: CASSTTPAGAYNEQFF.

This clonotype was found a few times. The chain combines TRBV4-2 with TRBJ1-2; no definite D call. The CDR3 is 13 residues long. Trimming left V 0 bases short and J 7 bases short, with 9 bases between. Germline V gene lookup returns CDR1 LGHNA and CDR2 YNFKEQ. The CDR3 region has the DNA TGTGCCAGCAGCCAAGATATGGGTTCTGGCTACACCTTC. Its translation: CASSQDMGSGYTF.

The J gene is TRBJ2-3, the V gene TRBV5-1; D gene uncertain. The V gene's germline CDR1 is SGHRS and CDR2 YFSETQ. The CDR3 covers 12 residues. The V gene lost 3 bases and the J gene lost 8 bases, with 10 bases spanning the gap. DNA for the CDR3: TGCGCCAGCAGCTCCGCCTTTGGTACGCAGTATTTT. It yields the protein CASSSAFGTQYF.

The sample holds a few counts of this clonotype. This chain connects TRBV18 to TRBJ1-1; D call uncertain. Germline V gene sequence: CDR1 KGHSH, CDR2 LQKENI. CDR3 size: 15 residues. V dropped 3 bases and J dropped 2 bases, with 13 bases sitting between them. CDR3: CASSPPGLHNTEAFF. The CDR3 coding sequence is TGTGCCAGCTCACCCCCAGGCCTACACAACACTGAAGCTTTCTTT. Using reference TRBV18 and TRBJ1-1 for the parts outside the CDR3, the full variable domain is NAGVMQNPRHLVRRRGQEARLRCSPMKGHSHVYWYRQLPEEGLKFMVYLQKENIIDESGMPKERFSAEFPKEGPSILRIQQVVRGDSAAYFCASSPPGLHNTEAFFGQGTRLTVV.